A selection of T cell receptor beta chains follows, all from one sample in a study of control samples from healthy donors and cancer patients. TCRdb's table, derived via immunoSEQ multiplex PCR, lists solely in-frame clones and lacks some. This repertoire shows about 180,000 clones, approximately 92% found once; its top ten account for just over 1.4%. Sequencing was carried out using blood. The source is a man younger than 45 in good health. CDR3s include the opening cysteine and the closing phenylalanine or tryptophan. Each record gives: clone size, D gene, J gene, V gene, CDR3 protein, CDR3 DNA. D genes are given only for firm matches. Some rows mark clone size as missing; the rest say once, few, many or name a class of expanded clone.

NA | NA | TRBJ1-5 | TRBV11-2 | CASSLESNQPQHF | TGTGCCAGCAGCTTAGAGAGCAATCAGCCCCAGCATTTT
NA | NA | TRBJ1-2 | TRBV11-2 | CASSRTDFRGGYTF | TGTGCCAGCAGCCGGACGGACTTTCGGGGTGGCTACACCTTC
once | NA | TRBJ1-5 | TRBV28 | CASSKRQHNQPQHF | TGTGCCAGCAGCAAAAGACAGCACAATCAGCCCCAGCATTTT
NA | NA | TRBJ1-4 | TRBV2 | CASSVRGANEKLFF | TGTGCCAGCAGTGTGAGGGGAGCTAATGAAAAACTGTTTTTT
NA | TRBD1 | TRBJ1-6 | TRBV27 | CASRWTGGNSPLHF | TGTGCCAGCAGGTGGACAGGGGGCAATTCACCCCTCCACTTT
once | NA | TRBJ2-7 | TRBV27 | CASSLQGPHEQYF | TGTGCCAGCAGTTTACAGGGTCCCCACGAGCAGTACTTC
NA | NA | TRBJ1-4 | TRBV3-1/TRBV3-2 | CASSQDQRAWAGEKLFF | TGTGCCAGCAGCCAAGATCAAAGGGCCTGGGCTGGTGAAAAACTGTTTTTT
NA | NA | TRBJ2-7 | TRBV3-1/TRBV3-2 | CASSQDSDRGLSSYEQYF | TGTGCCAGCAGCCAAGATTCGGATCGGGGACTCAGCTCCTACGAGCAGTACTTC
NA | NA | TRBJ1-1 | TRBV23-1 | CASTRQRGNTEAFF | TGCGCCAGCACTAGACAGCGGGGGAACACTGAAGCTTTCTTT
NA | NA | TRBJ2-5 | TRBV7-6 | CASSPYGLGDQETQYF | TGTGCCAGCAGCCCTTATGGTCTCGGCGACCAAGAGACCCAGTACTTC
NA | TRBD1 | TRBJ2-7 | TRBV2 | CASSEGWDSTYEQYF | TGTGCCAGCAGTGAAGGGTGGGACAGTACCTACGAGCAGTACTTC
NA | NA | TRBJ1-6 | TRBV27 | CASSLFEGSYSPLHF | TGTGCCAGCAGTTTATTCGAAGGGAGTTATTCACCCCTCCACTTT
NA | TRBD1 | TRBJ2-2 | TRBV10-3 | CASSGTGGGTGELFF | TGTGCCAGCAGTGGGACAGGGGGGGGAACCGGGGAGCTGTTTTTT
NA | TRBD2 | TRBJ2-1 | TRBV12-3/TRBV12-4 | CASGTRGSNEQFF | TGTGCCAGCGGGACTAGGGGTTCGAATGAGCAGTTCTTC
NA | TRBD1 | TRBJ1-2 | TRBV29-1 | CSVAGQGNGYTF | TGCAGCGTTGCGGGACAGGGGAATGGCTACACCTTC
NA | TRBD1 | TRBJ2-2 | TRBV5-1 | CASSPGTGSTGELFF | TGCGCCAGCAGCCCCGGGACAGGGAGCACCGGGGAGCTGTTTTTT
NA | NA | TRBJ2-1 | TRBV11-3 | CASSLRGASDNEQFF | TGTGCCAGCAGCTTACGGGGGGCGTCGGACAATGAGCAGTTCTTC
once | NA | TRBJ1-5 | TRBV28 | CASNRQYSNQPQHF | TGTGCCAGCAACCGACAGTATAGCAATCAGCCCCAGCATTTT
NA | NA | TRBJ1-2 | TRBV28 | CASSLPGYGYTF | TGTGCCAGCAGTCTCCCGGGCTATGGCTACACCTTC
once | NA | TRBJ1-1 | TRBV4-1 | CASSQDGGTEAFF | TGCGCCAGCAGCCAAGATGGCGGGACTGAAGCTTTCTTT
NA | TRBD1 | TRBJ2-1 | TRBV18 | CASSPLDRGLDEQFF | TGTGCCAGCTCACCTCTAGACAGGGGGCTGGATGAGCAGTTCTTC
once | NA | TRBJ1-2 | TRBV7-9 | CASSPPTGPQGYGYTF | TGTGCCAGCAGCCCCCCTACAGGGCCCCAGGGCTATGGCTACACCTTC
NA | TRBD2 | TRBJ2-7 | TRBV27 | CASSLLEVSLAGGPSYEQYF | TGTGCCAGCAGTTTATTAGAAGTTTCCCTAGCGGGAGGGCCATCCTACGAGCAGTACTTC
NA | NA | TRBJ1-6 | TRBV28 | CASSLSPDRSSYNSPLHF | TGTGCCAGCAGTTTATCCCCCGACAGGAGCTCCTATAATTCACCCCTCCACTTT
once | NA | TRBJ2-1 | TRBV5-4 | CASSLGPGNNEQFF | TGTGCCAGCAGCTTGGGGCCAGGAAACAATGAGCAGTTCTTC
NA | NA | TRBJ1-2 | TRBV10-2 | CASSEQGYGYTF | TGCGCCAGCAGTGAACAGGGCTATGGCTACACCTTC
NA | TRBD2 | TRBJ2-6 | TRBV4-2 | CASSQALLAGRAGANVLTF | TGTGCCAGCAGCCAAGCGCTACTAGCGGGAAGAGCTGGGGCCAACGTCCTGACTTTC
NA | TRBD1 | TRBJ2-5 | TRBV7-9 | CASSPTGGFETQYF | TGTGCCAGCAGCCCGACAGGGGGCTTTGAGACCCAGTACTTC
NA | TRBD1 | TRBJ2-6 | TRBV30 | CAWDRASSGANVLTF | TGTGCCTGGGACAGGGCTAGCTCTGGGGCCAACGTCCTGACTTTC
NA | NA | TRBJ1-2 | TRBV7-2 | CASSFRGAGGYTF | TGTGCCAGCAGCTTTCGGGGGGCTGGGGGCTACACCTTC
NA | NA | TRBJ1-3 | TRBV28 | CASKQSSRLSTIYF | TGTGCCAGCAAACAGTCTTCAAGGCTAAGCACCATATATTTT
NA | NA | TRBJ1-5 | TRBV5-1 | CASSFRRASNQPQHF | TGCGCCAGCAGCTTCAGGAGGGCCTCCAATCAGCCCCAGCATTTT
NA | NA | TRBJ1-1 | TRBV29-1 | CSVRDRYTEAFF | TGCAGCGTTCGCGACAGGTACACTGAAGCTTTCTTT
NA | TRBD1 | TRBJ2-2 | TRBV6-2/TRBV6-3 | CASSPARQGTGELFF | TGTGCCAGCAGTCCCGCCCGACAGGGGACCGGGGAGCTGTTTTTT
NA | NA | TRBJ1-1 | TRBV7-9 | CASSFGSNTEAFF | TGTGCCAGCAGCTTTGGCAGTAACACTGAAGCTTTCTTT
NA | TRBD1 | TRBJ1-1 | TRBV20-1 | CSAREETGAFF | TGCAGTGCTAGAGAGGAGACAGGGGCTTTCTTT
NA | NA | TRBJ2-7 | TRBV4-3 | CASSQAQGGSYEQYF | TGCGCCAGCAGCCAAGCCCAGGGGGGCTCCTACGAGCAGTACTTC
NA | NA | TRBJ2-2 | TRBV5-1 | CASSPVRVRTGELFF | TGCGCCAGCAGCCCAGTCAGGGTACGCACCGGGGAGCTGTTTTTT
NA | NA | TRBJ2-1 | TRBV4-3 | CASSQEKGGYNEQFF | TGCGCCAGCAGCCAAGAAAAGGGGGGGTACAATGAGCAGTTCTTC
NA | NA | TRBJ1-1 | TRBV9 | CASSVGGTLEAFF | TGTGCCAGCAGCGTAGGGGGTACCCTTGAAGCTTTCTTT
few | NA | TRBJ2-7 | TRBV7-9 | CASSTKGGSAYEQYF | TGTGCCAGCAGCACCAAAGGGGGATCAGCCTACGAGCAGTACTTC
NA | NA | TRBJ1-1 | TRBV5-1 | CASSLGGRTSIEAFF | TGCGCCAGCAGCTTGGGGGGCAGGACCTCGATTGAAGCTTTCTTT
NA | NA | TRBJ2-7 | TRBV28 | CASSPPPSYEQYF | TGTGCCAGCAGTCCCCCGCCCTCCTACGAGCAGTACTTC